The clone carrying this T cell receptor beta chain showed up many times. The V end lost 4 bases, the J end lost 6 bases, and 12 bases lay between the germline ends. This CDR3 is 14 amino acids long. The germline V gene has CDR1 LGHDT and CDR2 YNNKEL (reference sequence). This specimen comes from a study of T cells in Graves' hyperthyroidism and ophthalmopathy. Researchers took RNA transcripts and amplified the TCR beta CDR3 regions from them. A set of HTBI primers served as the primers for a first-round RT-PCR of the TCR CDR3. TCRdb processed the multiplex PCR reads anew with MiXCR; each CDR3 protein has one entry. The sample gives some 500,000 distinct CDR3 sequences, under 15% of which show up once; 15% to 20% is in the top ten.

This TCR derives from a woman between 18 and 29 years old with Graves' hyperthyroidism. Sequencing input: blood. This rearrangement joins TRBV3-1 to TRBJ2-2; D gene unclear. As DNA, the CDR3 is TGTGCCAGCAGCCCCGCTTTCTTGGCCGGGGAGCTGTTTTTT. This codes for CASSPAFLAGELFF. The complete variable domain, with remaining parts taken from reference TRBV3-1 and TRBJ2-2, reads DTAVSQTPKYLVTQMGNDKSIKCEQNLGHDTMYWYKQDSKKFLKIMFSYNNKELIINETVPNRFSPKSPDKAHLNLHINSLELGDSAVYFCASSPAFLAGELFFGEGSRLTVL.